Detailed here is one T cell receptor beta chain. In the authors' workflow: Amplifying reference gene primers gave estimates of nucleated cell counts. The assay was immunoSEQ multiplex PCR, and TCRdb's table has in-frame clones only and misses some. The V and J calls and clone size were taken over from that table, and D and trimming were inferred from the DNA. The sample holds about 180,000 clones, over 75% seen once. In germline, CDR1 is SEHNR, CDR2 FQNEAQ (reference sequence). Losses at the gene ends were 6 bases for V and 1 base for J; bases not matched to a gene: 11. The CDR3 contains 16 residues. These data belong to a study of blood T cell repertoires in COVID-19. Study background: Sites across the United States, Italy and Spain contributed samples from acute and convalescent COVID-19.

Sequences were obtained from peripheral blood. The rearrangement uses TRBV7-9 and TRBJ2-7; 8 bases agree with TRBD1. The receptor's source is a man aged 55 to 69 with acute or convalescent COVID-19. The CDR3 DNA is TGTGCCAGCAGTTTCACCGACAGGGGAATATCCTACGAGCAGTACTTC. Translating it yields CASSFTDRGISYEQYF.